These T cell receptor beta chains were read from a single sample in a study of T cell repertoires in cytomegalovirus infection. MiXCR, applied by TCRdb to the reads, yields one record per CDR3 protein. The data contain some 120,000 distinct CDR3 sequences, around 30% of them singletons. Their cognate antigens are unknown. This specimen consisted of CD8+ T cells from cultured PBMCs, obtained from culture after CMV antigen stimulation. These receptors came from a human donor in good health (CMV status not recorded). Some clones in this sample may be carry-over from other donors' samples. CDR3s include the opening cysteine and the closing phenylalanine or tryptophan. The D gene is left open where the match is weak. Rows give clone size only sometimes, using once, few, many, or a class for an expanded clone.

NA,TRBV7-3,many,TRBJ2-6,CASSFSGSGANVLTF,TGTGCCAGCAGCTTTTCGGGCTCTGGGGCCAACGTCCTGACTTTC
TRBD1,TRBV12-3/TRBV12-4,few,TRBJ2-7,CASSMRQGAWEQYF,TGTGCCAGCAGTATGCGACAGGGGGCTTGGGAGCAGTACTTC
TRBD1,TRBV6-1,NA,TRBJ1-2,CASSYLGQGAGGYTF,TGTGCCAGCAGTTACCTGGGACAGGGGGCGGGTGGCTACACCTTC
NA,TRBV19,once,TRBJ1-1,CASRRLLKLTEAFF,TGTGCCAGTAGAAGACTACTCAAACTCACTGAAGCTTTCTTT
TRBD1,TRBV7-9,few,TRBJ1-2,CASSLSGDSSYGYTF,TGTGCCAGCAGCTTATCTGGGGACAGTAGCTATGGCTACACCTTC
NA,TRBV20-1,NA,TRBJ2-7,CSARGGRIPYEQYF,TGCAGTGCTAGGGGGGGGCGGATACCCTACGAGCAGTACTTC
NA,TRBV29-1,NA,TRBJ2-2,CSVEGPGVAGELFF,TGCAGCGTTGAAGGTCCTGGGGTGGCCGGGGAGCTGTTTTTT
NA,TRBV7-2,many,TRBJ1-1,CASSLNGILGTEAFF,TGTGCCAGCAGCTTAAACGGAATACTGGGCACTGAAGCTTTCTTT
TRBD2,TRBV9,NA,TRBJ2-2,CASSVAVTSPNTGELFF,TGTGCCAGCAGCGTAGCTGTGACTAGCCCAAACACCGGGGAGCTGTTTTTT
NA,TRBV11-2,many,TRBJ1-2,CASSLALGYGYTF,TGTGCCAGCAGCTTAGCTCTGGGCTATGGCTACACCTTC
TRBD1,TRBV9,few,TRBJ1-4,CASSAQGAGEKLFF,TGTGCCAGCAGCGCGCAGGGGGCTGGTGAAAAACTGTTTTTT
NA,TRBV6-2/TRBV6-3,NA,TRBJ1-1,CASSWTAGGTEAFF,TGTGCCAGCAGTTGGACGGCCGGTGGGACTGAAGCTTTCTTT
NA,TRBV7-6,few,TRBJ1-4,CASSRVGQKLFF,TGTGCCAGCAGCCGAGTAGGGCAAAAACTGTTTTTT
NA,TRBV14,NA,TRBJ1-1,CASSHRRKNTEAFF,TGTGCCAGCAGCCACAGGAGAAAAAACACTGAAGCTTTCTTT
TRBD2,TRBV7-9,NA,TRBJ2-3,CASSTKAGGRSTDTQYF,TGTGCCAGCAGCACTAAGGCGGGGGGGCGCAGCACAGATACGCAGTATTTT
NA,TRBV7-3,NA,TRBJ2-3,CASSLLKGADTQYF,TGTGCCAGCAGCTTATTGAAGGGCGCCGATACGCAGTATTTT
NA,TRBV7-9,NA,TRBJ1-2,CASSRRGNWINYGYTF,TGTGCCAGCAGCAGACGGGGGAATTGGATTAACTATGGCTACACCTTC
NA,TRBV6-2/TRBV6-3,few,TRBJ1-2,CASRDIHLNYGYTF,TGTGCCAGCCGGGACATCCACTTAAACTATGGCTACACCTTC
NA,TRBV18,NA,TRBJ2-7,CASSPSQQGYEQYF,TGTGCCAGCTCACCATCCCAACAGGGTTACGAGCAGTACTTC
TRBD1,TRBV19,few,TRBJ2-7,CASSIRDRAYEQYF,TGTGCCAGTAGTATTCGAGACAGGGCCTACGAGCAGTACTTC
TRBD1,TRBV10-3,NA,TRBJ2-7,CAISDPGQTLSYEQYF,TGTGCCATCAGTGACCCGGGACAGACCCTTTCCTACGAGCAGTACTTC
TRBD1,TRBV4-1,NA,TRBJ2-7,CASSPPPGQGTYEQYF,TGCGCCAGCAGCCCGCCCCCCGGACAGGGAACCTACGAGCAGTACTTC
TRBD1,TRBV6-5,NA,TRBJ2-7,CASSYSRTGGGEQYF,TGTGCCAGCAGTTACTCGAGGACAGGGGGAGGCGAGCAGTACTTC
NA,TRBV7-9,NA,TRBJ2-7,CASSLVTGRVNEQYF,TGTGCCAGCAGCTTGGTCACGGGGAGAGTCAACGAGCAGTACTTC
TRBD1,TRBV12-5,few,TRBJ2-3,CASGWTGTVTDTQYF,TGTGCTAGTGGTTGGACCGGGACAGTCACAGATACGCAGTATTTT
TRBD1,TRBV19,NA,TRBJ2-2,CASRFRDSQFSNTGELFF,TGTGCCAGTAGATTCCGGGACAGCCAATTTTCGAACACCGGGGAGCTGTTTTTT
NA,TRBV10-3,NA,TRBJ2-7,CAIRNTTGSRFYEQYF,TGTGCCATCAGGAACACCACAGGGTCGAGATTTTACGAGCAGTACTTC
NA,TRBV7-8,few,TRBJ2-7,CASSTNYQGYEQYF,TGTGCCAGCAGCACCAATTATCAGGGCTACGAGCAGTACTTC
NA,TRBV27,few,TRBJ2-1,CASSLGGSLLNEQFF,TGTGCCAGCAGCTTGGGGGGTTCGCTCTTAAATGAGCAGTTCTTC
NA,TRBV5-3,NA,TRBJ1-1,CASFGGVVGTEAFF,TGTGCCAGCTTCGGTGGGGTTGTCGGCACTGAAGCTTTCTTT
NA,TRBV12-5,NA,TRBJ2-3,CASGGGRGRPSTDTQYF,TGTGCTAGTGGGGGGGGCAGGGGCAGGCCTAGCACAGATACGCAGTATTTT